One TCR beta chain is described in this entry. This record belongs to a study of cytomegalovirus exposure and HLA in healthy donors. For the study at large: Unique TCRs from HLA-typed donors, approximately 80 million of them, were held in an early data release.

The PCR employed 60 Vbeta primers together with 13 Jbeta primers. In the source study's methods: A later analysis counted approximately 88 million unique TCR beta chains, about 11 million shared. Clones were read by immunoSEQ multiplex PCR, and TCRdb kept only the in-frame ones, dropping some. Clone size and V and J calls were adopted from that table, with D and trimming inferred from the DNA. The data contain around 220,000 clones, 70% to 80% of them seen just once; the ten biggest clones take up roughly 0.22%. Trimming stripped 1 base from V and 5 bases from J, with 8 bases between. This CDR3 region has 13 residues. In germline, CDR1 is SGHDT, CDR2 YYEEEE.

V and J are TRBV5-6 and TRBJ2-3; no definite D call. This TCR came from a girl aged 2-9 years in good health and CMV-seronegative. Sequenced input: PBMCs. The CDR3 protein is CASSLSRGDTQYF. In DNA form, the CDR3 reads TGTGCCAGCAGCTTGAGCCGTGGAGATACGCAGTATTTT. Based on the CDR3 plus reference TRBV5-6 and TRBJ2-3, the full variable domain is DAGVTQSPTHLIKTRGQQVTLRCSPKSGHDTVSWYQQALGQGPQFIFQYYEEEERQRGNFPDRFSGHQFPNYSSELNVNALLLGDSALYLCASSLSRGDTQYFGPGTRLTVL.